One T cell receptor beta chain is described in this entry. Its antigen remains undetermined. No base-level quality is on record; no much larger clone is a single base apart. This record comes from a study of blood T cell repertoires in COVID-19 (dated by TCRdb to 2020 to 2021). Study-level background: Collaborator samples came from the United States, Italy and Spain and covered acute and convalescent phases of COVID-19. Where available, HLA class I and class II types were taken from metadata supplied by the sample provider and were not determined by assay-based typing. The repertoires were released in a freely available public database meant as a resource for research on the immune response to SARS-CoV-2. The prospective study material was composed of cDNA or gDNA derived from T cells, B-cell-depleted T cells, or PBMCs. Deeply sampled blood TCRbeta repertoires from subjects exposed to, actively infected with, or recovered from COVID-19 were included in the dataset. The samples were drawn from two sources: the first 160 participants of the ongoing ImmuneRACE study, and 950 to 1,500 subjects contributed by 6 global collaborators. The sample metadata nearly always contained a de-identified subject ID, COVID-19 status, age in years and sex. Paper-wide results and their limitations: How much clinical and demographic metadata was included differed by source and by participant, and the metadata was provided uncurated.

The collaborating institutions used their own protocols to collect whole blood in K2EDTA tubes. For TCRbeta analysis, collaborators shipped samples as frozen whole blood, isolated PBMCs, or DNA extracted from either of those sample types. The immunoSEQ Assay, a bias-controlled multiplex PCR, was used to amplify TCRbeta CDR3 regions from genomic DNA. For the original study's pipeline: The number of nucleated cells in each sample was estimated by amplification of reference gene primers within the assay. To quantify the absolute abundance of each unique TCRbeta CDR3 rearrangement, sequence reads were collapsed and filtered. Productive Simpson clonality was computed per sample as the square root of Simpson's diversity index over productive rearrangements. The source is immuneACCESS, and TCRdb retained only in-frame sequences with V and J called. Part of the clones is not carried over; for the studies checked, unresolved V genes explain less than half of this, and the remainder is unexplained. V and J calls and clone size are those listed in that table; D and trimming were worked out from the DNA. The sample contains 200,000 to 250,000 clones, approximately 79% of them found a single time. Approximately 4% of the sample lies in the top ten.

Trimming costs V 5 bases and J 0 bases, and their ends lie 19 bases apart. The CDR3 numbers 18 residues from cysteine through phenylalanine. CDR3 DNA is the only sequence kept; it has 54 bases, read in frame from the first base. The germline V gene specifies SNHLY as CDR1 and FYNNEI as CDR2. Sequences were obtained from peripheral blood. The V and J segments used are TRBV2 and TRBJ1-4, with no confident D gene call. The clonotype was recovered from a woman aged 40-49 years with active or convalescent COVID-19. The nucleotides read TGTGCCAGCAGTACGGGATTCCTAGCCAAATCAACTAATGAAAAACTGTTTTTT. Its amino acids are CASSTGFLAKSTNEKLFF.